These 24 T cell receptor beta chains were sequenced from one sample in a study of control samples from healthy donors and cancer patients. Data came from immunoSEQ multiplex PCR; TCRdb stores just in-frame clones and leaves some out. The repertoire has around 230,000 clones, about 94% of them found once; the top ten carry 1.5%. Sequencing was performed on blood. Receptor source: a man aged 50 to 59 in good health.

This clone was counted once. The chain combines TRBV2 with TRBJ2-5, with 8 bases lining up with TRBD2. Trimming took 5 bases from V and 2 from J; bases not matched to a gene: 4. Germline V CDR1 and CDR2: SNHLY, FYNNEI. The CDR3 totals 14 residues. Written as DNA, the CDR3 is TGTGCCAGCAGTAATAGCGGGGCACAAGAGACCCAGTACTTC. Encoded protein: CASSNSGAQETQYF.

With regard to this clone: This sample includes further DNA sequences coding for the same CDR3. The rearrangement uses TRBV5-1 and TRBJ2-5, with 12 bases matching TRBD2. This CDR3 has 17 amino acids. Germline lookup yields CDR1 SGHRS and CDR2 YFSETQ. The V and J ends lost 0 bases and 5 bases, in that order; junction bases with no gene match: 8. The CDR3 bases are TGCGCCAGCAGCTTGGCCCCTAGCGGGGGGGCCCGGGAGACCCAGTACTTC. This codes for CASSLAPSGGARETQYF.

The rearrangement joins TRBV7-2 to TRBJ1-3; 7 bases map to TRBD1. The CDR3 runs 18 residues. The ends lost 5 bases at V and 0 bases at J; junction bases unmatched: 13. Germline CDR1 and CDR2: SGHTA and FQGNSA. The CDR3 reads CASSPPGGGIISGNTIYF. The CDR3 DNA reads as TGTGCCAGCAGCCCCCCCGGAGGGGGCATTATCTCTGGAAACACCATATATTTT.

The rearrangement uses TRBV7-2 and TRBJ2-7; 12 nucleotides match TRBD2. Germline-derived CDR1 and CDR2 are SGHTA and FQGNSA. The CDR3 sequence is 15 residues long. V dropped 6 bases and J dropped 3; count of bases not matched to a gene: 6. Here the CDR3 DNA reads TGTGCCAGCAGTCTTGGACTAGCGGGGTACTACGAGCAGTACTTC. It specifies CASSLGLAGYYEQYF.

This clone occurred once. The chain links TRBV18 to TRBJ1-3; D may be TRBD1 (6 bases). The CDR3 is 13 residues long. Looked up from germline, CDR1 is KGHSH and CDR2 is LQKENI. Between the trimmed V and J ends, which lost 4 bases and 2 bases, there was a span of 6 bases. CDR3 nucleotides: TGTGCCAGCTCACAGGGGGCTGGAAACACCATATATTTT. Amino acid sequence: CASSQGAGNTIYF.

The DNA of the CDR3 is TGTGCCAGCAGTTCCCCAGGACAGAGAGTTTACAATGAGCAGTTCTTC. Translated: CASSSPGQRVYNEQFF. The J gene is TRBJ2-1, the V gene TRBV7-2; D perhaps matches TRBD1 (6 bases). The V gene's germline CDR1 is SGHTA and CDR2 FQGNSA. This CDR3 has 16 amino acids. With 6 bases removed from V and 4 bases from J, the gap between germline ends came to 19 bases. Together with reference TRBV7-2 and TRBJ2-1, the CDR3 gives the full variable domain: GAGVSQSPSNKVTEKGKDVELRCDPISGHTALYWYRQSLGQGLEFLIYFQGNSAPDKSGLPSDRFSAERTGGSVSTLTIQRTQQEDSAVYLCASSSPGQRVYNEQFFGPGTRLTVL.

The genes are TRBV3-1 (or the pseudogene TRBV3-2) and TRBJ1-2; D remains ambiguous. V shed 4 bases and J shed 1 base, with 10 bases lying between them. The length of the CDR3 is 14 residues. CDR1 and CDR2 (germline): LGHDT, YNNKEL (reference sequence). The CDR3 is CASSLSDRNYGYTF. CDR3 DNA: TGTGCCAGCAGCCTTTCGGACCGTAACTATGGCTACACCTTC.

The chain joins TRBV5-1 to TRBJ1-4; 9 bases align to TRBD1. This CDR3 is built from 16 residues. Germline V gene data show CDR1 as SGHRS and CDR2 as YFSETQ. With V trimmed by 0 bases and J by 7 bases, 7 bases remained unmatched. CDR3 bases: TGCGCCAGCAGCTTGGGAGGGGGACAGGGCTCTGAAAAACTGTTTTTT. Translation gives CASSLGGGQGSEKLFF. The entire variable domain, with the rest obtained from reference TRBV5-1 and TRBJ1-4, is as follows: KAGVTQTPRYLIKTRGQQVTLSCSPISGHRSVSWYQQTPGQGLQFLFEYFSETQRNKGNFPGRFSGRQFSNSRSEMNVSTLELGDSALYLCASSLGGGQGSEKLFFGSGTQLSVL.

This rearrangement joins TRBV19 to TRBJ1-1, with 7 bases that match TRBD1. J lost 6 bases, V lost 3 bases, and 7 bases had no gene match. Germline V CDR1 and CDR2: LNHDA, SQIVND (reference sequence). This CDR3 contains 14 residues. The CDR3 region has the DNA TGTGCCAGTAGTATCGACAGGGTTCTGGCTGAAGCTTTCTTT. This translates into CASSIDRVLAEAFF.

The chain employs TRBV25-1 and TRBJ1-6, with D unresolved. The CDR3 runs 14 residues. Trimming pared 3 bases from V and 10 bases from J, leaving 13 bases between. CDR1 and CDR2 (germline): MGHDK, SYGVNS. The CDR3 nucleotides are TGTGCCAGCAGTGAGCCTGGGCGGGAGTCACCCCTCCACTTT. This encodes CASSEPGRESPLHF.

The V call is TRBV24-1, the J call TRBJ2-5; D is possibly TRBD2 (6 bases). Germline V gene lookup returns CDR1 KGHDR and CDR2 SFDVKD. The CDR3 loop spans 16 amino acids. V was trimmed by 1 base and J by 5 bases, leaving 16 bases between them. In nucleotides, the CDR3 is TGTGCCACCAGTGATTTAGGGCTCGGGAGAGAGGAGACCCAGTACTTC. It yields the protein CATSDLGLGREETQYF.

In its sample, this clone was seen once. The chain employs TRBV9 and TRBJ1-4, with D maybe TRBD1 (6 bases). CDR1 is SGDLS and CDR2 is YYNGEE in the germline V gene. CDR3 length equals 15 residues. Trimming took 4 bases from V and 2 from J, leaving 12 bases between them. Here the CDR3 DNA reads TGTGCCAGCAGCCCCCACAGGGATACTAATGAAAAACTGTTTTTT. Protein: CASSPHRDTNEKLFF.

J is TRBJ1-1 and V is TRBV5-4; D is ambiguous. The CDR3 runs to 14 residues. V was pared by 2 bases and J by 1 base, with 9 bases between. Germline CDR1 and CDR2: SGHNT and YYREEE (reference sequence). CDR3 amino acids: CASSFARGNTEAFF. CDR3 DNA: TGTGCCAGCAGCTTCGCTAGAGGGAACACTGAAGCTTTCTTT.

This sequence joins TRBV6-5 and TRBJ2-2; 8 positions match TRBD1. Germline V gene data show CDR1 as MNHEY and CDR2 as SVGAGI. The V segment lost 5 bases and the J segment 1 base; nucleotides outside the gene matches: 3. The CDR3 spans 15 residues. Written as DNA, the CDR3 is TGTGCCAGCAGTCACGGACAGGGGAACACCGGGGAGCTGTTTTTT. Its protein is CASSHGQGNTGELFF.

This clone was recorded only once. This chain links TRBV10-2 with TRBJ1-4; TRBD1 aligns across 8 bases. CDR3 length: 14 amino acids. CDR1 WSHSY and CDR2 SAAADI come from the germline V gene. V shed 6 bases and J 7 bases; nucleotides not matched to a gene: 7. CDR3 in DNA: TGCGCCAGCAGGGACAGGGTGGGAACTGAAAAACTGTTTTTT. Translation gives CASRDRVGTEKLFF.

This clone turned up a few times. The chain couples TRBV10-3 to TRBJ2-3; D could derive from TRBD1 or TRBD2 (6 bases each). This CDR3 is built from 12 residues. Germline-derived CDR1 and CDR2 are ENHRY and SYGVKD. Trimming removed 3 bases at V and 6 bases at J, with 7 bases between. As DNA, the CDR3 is TGTGCCATCAGTGAAGGGGGGGATACGCAGTATTTT. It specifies CAISEGGDTQYF.

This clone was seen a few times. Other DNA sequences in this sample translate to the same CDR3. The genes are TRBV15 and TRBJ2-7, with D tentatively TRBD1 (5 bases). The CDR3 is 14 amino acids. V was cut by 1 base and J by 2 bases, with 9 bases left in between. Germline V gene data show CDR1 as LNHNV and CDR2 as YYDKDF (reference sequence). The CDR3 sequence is CATSRGDSPYEQYV. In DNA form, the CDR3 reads TGTGCCACCAGCAGAGGAGACAGCCCCTACGAGCAGTACGTC.

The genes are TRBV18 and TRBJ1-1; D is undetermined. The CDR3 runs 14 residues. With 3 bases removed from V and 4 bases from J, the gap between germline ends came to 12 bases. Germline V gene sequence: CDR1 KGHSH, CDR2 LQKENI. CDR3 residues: CASSPTGRGTEAFF. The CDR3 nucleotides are TGTGCCAGCTCACCTACCGGCCGGGGCACTGAAGCTTTCTTT. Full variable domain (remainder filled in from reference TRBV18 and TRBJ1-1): NAGVMQNPRHLVRRRGQEARLRCSPMKGHSHVYWYRQLPEEGLKFMVYLQKENIIDESGMPKERFSAEFPKEGPSILRIQQVVRGDSAAYFCASSPTGRGTEAFFGQGTRLTVV.

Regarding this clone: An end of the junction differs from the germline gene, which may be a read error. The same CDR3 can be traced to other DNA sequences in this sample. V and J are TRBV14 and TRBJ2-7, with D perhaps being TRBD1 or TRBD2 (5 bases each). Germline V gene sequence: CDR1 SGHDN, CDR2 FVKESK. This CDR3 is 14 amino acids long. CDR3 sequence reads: CASSQGYRMGEQYF. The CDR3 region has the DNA TGTGCCAGCAGCCAAGGATACCGAATGGGGGAGCAATACTTC.

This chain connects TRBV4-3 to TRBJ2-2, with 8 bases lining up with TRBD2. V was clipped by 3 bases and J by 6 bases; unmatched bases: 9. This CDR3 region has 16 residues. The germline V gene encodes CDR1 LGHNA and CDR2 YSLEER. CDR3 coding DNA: TGCGCCAGCAGCCAGGCAACCGGGACTAGTGCCGGGGAGCTGTTTTTT. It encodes CASSQATGTSAGELFF.

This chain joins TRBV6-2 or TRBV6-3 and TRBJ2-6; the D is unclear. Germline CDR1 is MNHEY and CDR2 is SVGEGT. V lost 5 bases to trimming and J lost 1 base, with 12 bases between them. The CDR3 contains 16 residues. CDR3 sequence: CASSTGMLSGANVLTF. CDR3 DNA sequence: TGTGCCAGCAGTACCGGAATGTTGTCTGGGGCCAACGTCCTGACTTTC.

CDR3 in DNA: TGTGCCAGCAGCGATTCCAGAGGAGGCTATGGCTACACCTTC. Its protein is CASSDSRGGYGYTF. The gene calls are TRBV9 and TRBJ1-2; D remains ambiguous. Deletions cut 3 bases from V and 4 bases from J, with 13 bases between. This CDR3 is built from 14 residues. CDR1 SGDLS and CDR2 YYNGEE come from the germline V gene.

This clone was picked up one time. CDR3 region: CASSPYDRGAPDTQYF. In DNA form, the CDR3 reads TGTGCCAGCAGCCCGTATGACAGGGGTGCCCCAGATACGCAGTATTTT. The chain carries TRBV5-6 and TRBJ2-3, with 8 bases identical to TRBD1. With V trimmed by 4 bases and J by 4 bases, 11 bases remained unmatched. This CDR3 contains 16 residues. The germline V gene encodes CDR1 SGHDT and CDR2 YYEEEE.

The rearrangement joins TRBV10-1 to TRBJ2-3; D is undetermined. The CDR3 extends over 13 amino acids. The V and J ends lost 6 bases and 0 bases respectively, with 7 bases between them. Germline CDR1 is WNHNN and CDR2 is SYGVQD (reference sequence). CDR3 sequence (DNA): TGCGCCAGCAGGCTGGACAGCACAGATACGCAGTATTTT. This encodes CASRLDSTDTQYF.